In this sample, the clone carrying this T cell receptor beta chain turned up a few times. Antigen unknown. This CDR3 region has 14 residues. The J segment lost 2 bases and the V segment lost 6 bases, leaving 5 bases of the junction unmatched. The data belong to a study of esophageal squamous cell carcinoma under preoperative chemotherapy. Study results and caveats: Paclitaxel-nedaplatin therapy caused immediate, substantial clonotype frequency changes. After treatment, tumor-infiltrating lymphocytes apparently came partly from blood T cells.

Time point of the sample: after preoperative PTX-NDP chemotherapy. TCRdb used MiXCR to reprocess the PCR reads, holding one entry per CDR3 protein. This sample yields around 30,000 distinct CDR3 sequences, of which around 50% are seen a single time; 20% to 25% belongs to the top ten. The chain joins TRBV12-3 or TRBV12-4 to TRBJ2-5; TRBD1 matches at 8 bases. Sample acquisition took place from a patient given preoperative chemotherapy. The receptor comes from a human donor with esophageal squamous cell carcinoma. The donor label of this sample is uncertain. The CDR3 DNA reads TGTGCCAGCAGCGATAACAGGGGGCAAGAGACCCAGTACTTC. It codes for CASSDNRGQETQYF.